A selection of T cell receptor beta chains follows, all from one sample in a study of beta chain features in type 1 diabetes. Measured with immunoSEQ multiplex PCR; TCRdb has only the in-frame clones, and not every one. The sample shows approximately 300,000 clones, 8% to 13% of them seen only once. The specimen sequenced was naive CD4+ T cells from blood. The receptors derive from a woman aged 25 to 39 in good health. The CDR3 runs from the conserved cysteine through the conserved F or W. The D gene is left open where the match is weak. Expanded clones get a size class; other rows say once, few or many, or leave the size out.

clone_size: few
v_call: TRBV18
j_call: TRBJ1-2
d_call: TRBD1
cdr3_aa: CASSPFGQGQGYGYTF
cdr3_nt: TGTGCCAGCTCACCGTTTGGACAGGGGCAAGGCTATGGCTACACCTTC

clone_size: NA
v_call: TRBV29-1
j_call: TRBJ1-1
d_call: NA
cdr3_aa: CSVAGQLNTEAFF
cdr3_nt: TGCAGCGTTGCAGGACAATTGAACACTGAAGCTTTCTTT

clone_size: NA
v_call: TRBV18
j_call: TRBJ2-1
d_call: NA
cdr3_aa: CASSREGRGYVTYNEQFF
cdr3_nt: TGTGCCAGCTCACGCGAGGGTCGGGGTTATGTCACCTACAATGAGCAGTTCTTC

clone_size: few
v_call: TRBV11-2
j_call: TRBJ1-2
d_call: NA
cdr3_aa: CASSLVLGGDYGYTF
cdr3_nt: TGTGCCAGCAGCTTAGTTCTGGGAGGAGACTATGGCTACACCTTC

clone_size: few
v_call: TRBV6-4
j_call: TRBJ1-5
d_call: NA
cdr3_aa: CASSGESNQPQHF
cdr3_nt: TGTGCCAGCAGTGGCGAAAGCAATCAGCCCCAGCATTTT

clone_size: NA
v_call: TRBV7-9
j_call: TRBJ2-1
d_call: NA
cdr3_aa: CASSLVGSSYNEQFF
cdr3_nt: TGTGCCAGCAGCTTAGTCGGGAGCTCCTACAATGAGCAGTTCTTC

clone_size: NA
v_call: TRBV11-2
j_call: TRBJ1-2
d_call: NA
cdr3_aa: CASSLDHNGLYGYTF
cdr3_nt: TGTGCCAGCAGCTTAGATCATAACGGACTCTATGGCTACACCTTC

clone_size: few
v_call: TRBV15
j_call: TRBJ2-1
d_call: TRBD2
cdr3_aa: CATSRQRETYNEQFF
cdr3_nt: TGTGCCACCAGCAGACAGCGGGAGACTTACAATGAGCAGTTCTTC

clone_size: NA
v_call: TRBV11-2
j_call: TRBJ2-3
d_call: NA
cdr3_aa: CASSLSVTDTQYF
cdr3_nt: TGTGCCAGCAGCTTAAGCGTTACAGATACGCAGTATTTT

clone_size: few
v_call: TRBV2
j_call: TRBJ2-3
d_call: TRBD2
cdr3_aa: CASRGLAGVGDTQYF
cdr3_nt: TGTGCCAGCAGGGGACTAGCGGGAGTGGGCGATACGCAGTATTTT

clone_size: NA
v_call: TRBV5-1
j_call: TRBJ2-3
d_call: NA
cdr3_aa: CASSLDLAKETDTQYF
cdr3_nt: TGCGCCAGCAGCTTGGATCTAGCGAAGGAAACAGATACGCAGTATTTT

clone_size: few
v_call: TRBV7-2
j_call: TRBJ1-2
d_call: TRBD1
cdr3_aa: CASSPDRARGYTF
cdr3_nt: TGTGCCAGCAGCCCGGACAGGGCTCGCGGCTACACCTTC

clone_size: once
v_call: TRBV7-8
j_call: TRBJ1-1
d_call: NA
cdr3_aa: CASSLATGTEAFF
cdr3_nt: TGTGCCAGCAGCTTAGCGACGGGAACTGAAGCTTTCTTT

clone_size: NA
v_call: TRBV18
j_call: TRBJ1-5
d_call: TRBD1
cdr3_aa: CASSKMTGGNQPQHF
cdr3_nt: TGTGCCAGCTCAAAAATGACAGGGGGAAATCAGCCCCAGCATTTT

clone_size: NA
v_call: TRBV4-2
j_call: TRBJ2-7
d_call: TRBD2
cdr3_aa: CASSPYGLAEDYEQYF
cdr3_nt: TGTGCCAGCAGCCCCTATGGACTAGCGGAAGACTACGAGCAGTACTTC

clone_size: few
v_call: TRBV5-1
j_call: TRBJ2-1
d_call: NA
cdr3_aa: CASSLGAYNEQFF
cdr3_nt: TGCGCCAGCAGCTTGGGGGCTTACAATGAGCAGTTCTTC

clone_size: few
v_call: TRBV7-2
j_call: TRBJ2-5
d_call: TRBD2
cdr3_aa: CASSFFRLAGSPYF
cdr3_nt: TGTGCCAGCAGCTTCTTCAGACTAGCGGGATCTCCTTACTTC

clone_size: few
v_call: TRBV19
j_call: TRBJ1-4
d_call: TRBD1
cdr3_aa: CASTGTDEKLFF
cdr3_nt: TGTGCCAGCACCGGGACAGATGAAAAACTGTTTTTT

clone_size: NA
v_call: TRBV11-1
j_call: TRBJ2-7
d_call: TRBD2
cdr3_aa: CASSLGTSGSYEQYF
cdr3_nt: TGTGCCAGCAGCTTAGGGACTAGCGGGAGCTACGAGCAGTACTTC

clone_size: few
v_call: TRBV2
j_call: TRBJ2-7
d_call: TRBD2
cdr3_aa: CASSELLLAGANKF
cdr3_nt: TGTGCCAGCAGTGAATTATTACTAGCGGGAGCTAACAAATTC

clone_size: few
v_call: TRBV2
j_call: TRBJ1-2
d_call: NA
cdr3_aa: CASRVQGSNYGYTF
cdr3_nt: TGTGCCAGCAGGGTACAGGGATCTAACTATGGCTACACCTTC

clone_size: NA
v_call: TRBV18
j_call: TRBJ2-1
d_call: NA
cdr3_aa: CASSPGGSFDNEQFF
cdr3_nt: TGTGCCAGCTCCCCCGGAGGGAGTTTCGACAATGAGCAGTTCTTC

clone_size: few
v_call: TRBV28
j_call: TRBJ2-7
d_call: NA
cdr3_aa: CASKVTSISYEQYF
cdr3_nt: TGTGCCAGCAAAGTAACTAGCATTTCCTACGAGCAGTACTTC

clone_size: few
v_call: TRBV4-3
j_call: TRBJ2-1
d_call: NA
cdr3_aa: CASSRIAAGTGNEQFF
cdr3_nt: TGCGCCAGCAGCCGAATAGCGGCGGGGACGGGCAATGAGCAGTTCTTC

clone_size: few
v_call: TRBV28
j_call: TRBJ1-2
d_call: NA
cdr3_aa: CASSPAADTAGYGYTF
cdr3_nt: TGTGCCAGCAGTCCGGCGGCCGATACGGCGGGCTATGGCTACACCTTC

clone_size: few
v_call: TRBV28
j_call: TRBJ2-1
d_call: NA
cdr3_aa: CASSGPSRDNEQFF
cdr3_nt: TGTGCCAGCAGTGGTCCCAGCAGGGACAATGAGCAGTTCTTC

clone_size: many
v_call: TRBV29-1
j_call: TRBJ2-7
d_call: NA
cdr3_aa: CSVAERPGEQYF
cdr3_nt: TGCAGCGTTGCGGAACGGCCGGGTGAGCAGTACTTC

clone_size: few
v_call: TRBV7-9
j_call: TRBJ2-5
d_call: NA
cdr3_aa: CASSLVSAQETQYF
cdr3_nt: TGTGCCAGCAGCTTGGTCAGCGCCCAAGAGACCCAGTACTTC

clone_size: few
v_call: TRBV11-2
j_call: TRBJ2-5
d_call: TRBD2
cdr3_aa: CASSLDFSASGTSETQYF
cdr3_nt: TGTGCCAGCAGCTTAGATTTTTCGGCTAGCGGGACGAGCGAGACCCAGTACTTC